This paragraph covers one T cell receptor beta chain sequence. Produced via immunoSEQ multiplex PCR; TCRdb's table is partial and in-frame only. The sample lists more than 75,000 clones; about 90% were seen once. The sample comes from a study of control samples from healthy donors and cancer patients. The CDR3 covers 13 residues. The V end lost 4 bases, the J end lost 1 base, and 7 bases lay between the germline ends. Germline CDR1 and CDR2: MNHEY and SVGEGT. This TCR was sampled from a woman aged 55 to 70 with head and neck cancer. V usage is TRBV6-2 or TRBV6-3 and J usage is TRBJ1-1; D remains ambiguous. The specimen was PBMCs. The DNA for the CDR3 is TGTGCCAGCAGTTTGGTTGGGAACACTGAAGCTTTCTTT. As protein: CASSLVGNTEAFF.